A selection of T cell receptor beta chains follows, all from one sample in a study of shared clonotypes between healthy human individuals. Sequencing was performed with immunoSEQ multiplex PCR; in TCRdb, only in-frame clones are kept and a portion is missing. The repertoire holds about 2.1 million clones, with approximately 92% as singletons. The sample consisted of naive CD8+ T cells from PBMCs. These receptors all stem from a man between 18 and 35 years old in good health. Some clones in this sample may be carry-over from other donors' samples. The CDR3 runs from the conserved cysteine through the conserved F or W. D genes are given only for firm matches. Clone size is shown for a subset of rows, as once, few, many or a class of expanded clone.

V,D,size,J,DNA,CDR3
TRBV7-8,-,once,TRBJ2-7,TGTGCCAGCAGCACCCGTTCGGGGGCGGTATACGAGCAGTACTTC,CASSTRSGAVYEQYF
TRBV5-1,-,-,TRBJ1-3,TGCGCCAGCAGCGGTACAGGGCTTGGCTCTGGAAACACCATATATTTT,CASSGTGLGSGNTIYF
TRBV6-5,TRBD1,-,TRBJ1-1,TGTGCCAGCAGTTGGGGACAGGGAGAGACTGAAGCTTTCTTT,CASSWGQGETEAFF
TRBV18,TRBD2,-,TRBJ2-7,TGTGCCAGCTCACCACCAAAAGGACTAGCGGGCTACGAGCAGTACTTC,CASSPPKGLAGYEQYF
TRBV5-6,-,-,TRBJ2-7,TGTGCCAGCAGCTTCTCAGGGGTGTCGTGGGAGCAGTACTTC,CASSFSGVSWEQYF
TRBV6-5,-,-,TRBJ1-2,TGTGCCAGCAGTTACTCCGAGGGGGACTATGGCTACACCTTC,CASSYSEGDYGYTF
TRBV5-1,-,-,TRBJ2-1,TGCGCCAGCAGCTTGGGCCCCCCGATTGAGCAGTTCTTC,CASSLGPPIEQFF
TRBV6-6,-,-,TRBJ2-2,TGTGCCAGCAGTTCTACCGGGGAGCTGTTTTTT,CASSSTGELFF
TRBV7-9,TRBD2,-,TRBJ2-2,TGTGCCAGCAGCTTATCACCCCTCGGGAGGGCCAAGGCCGGGGAGCTGTTTTTT,CASSLSPLGRAKAGELFF
TRBV6-7,-,-,TRBJ2-5,TGTGCCAGCAGTTTAGTAGCCGAGAAGGGACCCCAAGAGACCCAGTACTTC,CASSLVAEKGPQETQYF
TRBV5-1,-,-,TRBJ2-7,TGCGCCAGCAGCTTGAGCTACAGCTCCTACGAGCAGTACTTC,CASSLSYSSYEQYF
TRBV4-1,-,-,TRBJ2-5,TGCGCCAGCAGCCAAGATTGGGGGTCTAGGGAGACCCAGTACTTC,CASSQDWGSRETQYF
TRBV11-1,TRBD2,-,TRBJ2-1,TGTGCCAGCACCCTAGCGGGCCAAAACAATGAGCAGTTCTTC,CASTLAGQNNEQFF
TRBV27,-,-,TRBJ2-6,TGTGCCAGCAGTTCTTCCGGACGGTACTCTGGGGCCAACGTCCTGACTTTC,CASSSSGRYSGANVLTF
TRBV19,-,-,TRBJ2-3,TGTGCCAGTAGTATATTTCTAAGGGACGGTCGCACAGATACGCAGTATTTT,CASSIFLRDGRTDTQYF
TRBV28,-,-,TRBJ2-7,TGTGCCAGCAGTTTATACGGGGGAATCGGCGAGCAGTACTTC,CASSLYGGIGEQYF
TRBV7-9,-,once,TRBJ2-7,TGTGCCAGCAGCTCTCGAAGGGACATATCCTACGAGCAGTACTTC,CASSSRRDISYEQYF
TRBV28,TRBD1,-,TRBJ2-1,TGTGCCTCCGGGACAGACCCCTACAATGAGCAGTTCTTC,CASGTDPYNEQFF
TRBV27,-,-,TRBJ1-1,TGTGCCAGCAAGGGGTTTTTGAGGAACACTGAAGCTTTCTTT,CASKGFLRNTEAFF
TRBV10-3,-,once,TRBJ1-1,TGTGCCATCAGGGGACCGGGACATCGGGACACTGAAGCTTTCTTT,CAIRGPGHRDTEAFF
TRBV7-9,TRBD1,-,TRBJ1-1,TGTGCCAGCAGCTTAGCTAACAGGGGAACTGAAGCTTTCTTT,CASSLANRGTEAFF
TRBV5-4,-,-,TRBJ2-3,TGTGCCAGCAGCTTGTGGGGCAGCACAGATACGCAGTATTTT,CASSLWGSTDTQYF
TRBV5-1,TRBD1,-,TRBJ2-7,TGCGCCAGCAGCTTTCAACAGGGGAGTCCCTACGAGCAGTACTTC,CASSFQQGSPYEQYF
TRBV18,-,-,TRBJ2-7,TGTGCCAGCTCACCCGAGATCTATTCCTACGAGCAGTACTTC,CASSPEIYSYEQYF
TRBV5-1,-,-,TRBJ1-1,TGCGCCAGCATCTCAAGATCGAACACTGAAGCTTTCTTT,CASISRSNTEAFF
TRBV4-3,TRBD2,-,TRBJ2-2,TGCGCCAGCAGCCAAGATCCCGACGGGGAGGGAATCGACACCGGGGAGCTGTTTTTT,CASSQDPDGEGIDTGELFF
TRBV29-1,TRBD1,-,TRBJ2-7,TGCAGCGCTGGGTCCCCCGGGACAGGAGTATACGAGCAGTACTTC,CSAGSPGTGVYEQYF
TRBV6-6,-,-,TRBJ1-1,TGTGCCAGCAGTTACGGGGCAGAGAACACTGAAGCTTTCTTT,CASSYGAENTEAFF
TRBV5-7,TRBD1,-,TRBJ2-5,TGTGCCAGCAGCTCAGTACCACGACAGGGTCGGAAGACCCAGTACTTC,CASSSVPRQGRKTQYF
TRBV11-2,TRBD1,once,TRBJ2-7,TGTGCCAGCAGCCAGACAGGGGGCGAGCAGTACTTC,CASSQTGGEQYF
TRBV2,-,-,TRBJ1-2,TGTGCCAGCAGTGAACGGGGGAACTATGGCTACACCTTC,CASSERGNYGYTF
TRBV6-6,TRBD1,-,TRBJ1-1,TGTGCCAGCAGCCCCATGACAGGGGTTAACACTGAAGCTTTCTTT,CASSPMTGVNTEAFF
TRBV4-1,-,-,TRBJ2-7,TGCGCCAGCAGCCAAGAATGGAGGGAAGCCGTGCCCGAGCAGTACTTC,CASSQEWREAVPEQYF
TRBV10-3,-,-,TRBJ2-7,TGTGCCATCAGTGTTGAGAATCGGCCCTACGAGCAGTACTTC,CAISVENRPYEQYF
TRBV19,TRBD2,-,TRBJ2-5,TGTGCCAGTAGTATTTCGGGACTAGCGGGAAGAGAGACCCAGTACTTC,CASSISGLAGRETQYF